Each of the 27 T cell receptor beta chains below was sequenced from the same sample in a study of blood T cells in healthy people across ages (dated by TCRdb to the mid-2010s). Receptor libraries were prepared by 5' RACE. Reads for this sample came from an Illumina HiSeq 2500. A second PCR of about 7 to 12 cycles was run with a J-beta primer mix and a sample-barcoded 5' primer. The raw public reads went through TCRdb reprocessing: fastp at Q25, MiXCR clone calling, in-frame beta chains kept. A single entry per CDR3 protein holds the most common genes and DNA from its merged rows. Recorded for this sample are about 1,600,000 distinct CDR3 sequences; around 42% of them occurred a single time. In total, the top ten clones hold 6.5% to 10% of the sample. The specimen was blood. The receptors shown here come from a woman aged 18-30 years in good health.

The gene calls are TRBV5-1 and TRBJ1-6, with TRBD1 identical over 8 bases. The CDR3 runs to 15 residues. Germline V lookup: CDR1 SGHRS, CDR2 YFSETQ. The V gene end was trimmed by 4 bases and the J gene end by 6 bases; junction bases not matched to a gene: 6. In nucleotides, the CDR3 is TGCGCCAGCAGCATCCAGACAGGGGCTAATTCACCCCTCCACTTT. Its translation: CASSIQTGANSPLHF.

The chain has TRBV4-1 and TRBJ2-7; D is undetermined. From germline, CDR1 is MGHRA and CDR2 YSYEKL. Deletions cut 1 base from V and 0 bases from J, with 10 bases between. This CDR3 region has 15 residues. CDR3 amino acids: CASSQAPPSSYEQYF. The CDR3 bases are TGCGCCAGCAGCCAAGCCCCCCCGAGCTCCTACGAGCAGTACTTC.

The chain couples TRBV4-2 to TRBJ2-2; unclear D gene. The CDR3 extends over 16 amino acids. Trimming left V 0 bases short and J 6 bases short, with 14 bases between. Per the germline V gene, CDR1 is LGHNA and CDR2 is YNFKEQ. The CDR3 loop is CASSQDWLVDPGELFF. CDR3 coding DNA: TGTGCCAGCAGCCAAGATTGGCTAGTTGACCCCGGGGAGCTGTTTTTT.

The chain is built from TRBV7-3 and TRBJ2-1; the match to TRBD2 covers 12 bases. V shed 5 bases, J shed 9 bases, and the junction held 14 bases outside the gene matches. The V gene's germline CDR1 is SGHTA and CDR2 FQGTGA. The CDR3 is 17 residues long. CDR3 loop: CASSPNRLAGVPGEQFF. The DNA of the CDR3 is TGTGCCAGCAGCCCTAACCGACTAGCGGGAGTACCCGGTGAGCAGTTCTTC.

The V call is TRBV14, the J call TRBJ2-3, with D hard to call. The V gene's germline CDR1 is SGHDN and CDR2 FVKESK. Trimming took off 4 bases at V and 0 bases at J, with 11 bases between the two ends. This CDR3 region has 15 residues. The DNA for the CDR3 is TGTGCCAGCAGCCCCCCCTCCGGGAGCACAGATACGCAGTATTTT. It is translated as CASSPPSGSTDTQYF.

V gene TRBV12-3 or TRBV12-4 combines with J gene TRBJ2-2; D ambiguous. Deletions cut 7 bases from V and 4 bases from J, with 13 bases between. The CDR3 length is 14 residues. CDR3 DNA: TGTGCCAGCACCACGGATCCTGGCACCGGGGAGCTGTTTTTT. Protein sequence: CASTTDPGTGELFF.

This clonotype was counted between two and nine times. The genes are TRBV2 and TRBJ2-6; D may be TRBD2 (7 bases). There are 17 residues in the CDR3. In germline, CDR1 is SNHLY, CDR2 FYNNEI. With 9 bases removed from V and 2 bases from J, the gap between germline ends came to 20 bases. DNA for the CDR3: TGTGCCAGAACGGGGGGCGTAAATGTCCCTGGGGCCAACGTCCTGACTTTC. Amino acid sequence: CARTGGVNVPGANVLTF.

The rearrangement links TRBV3-1 to TRBJ2-6; D not certain. The CDR3 runs to 15 residues. CDR1 LGHDT and CDR2 YNNKEL come from the germline V gene (reference sequence). Deletions cut 3 bases from V and 1 base from J, with 7 bases between. The CDR3 here is CASSHGVSGANVLTF. CDR3 sequence (DNA): TGTGCCAGCAGCCATGGCGTTTCTGGGGCCAACGTCCTGACTTTC.

This chain connects TRBV9 to TRBJ2-2; 11 bases line up with TRBD2. The CDR3 has 17 residues. V lost 2 bases, J lost 4 bases, and 7 bases stayed unmatched. Germline-derived CDR1 and CDR2 are SGDLS and YYNGEE. The DNA for the CDR3 is TGTGCCAGCAGCGTCATGATAGCGGGGGGGCGCACCGGGGAGCTGTTTTTT. It specifies CASSVMIAGGRTGELFF.

This clonotype turned up a few times. V is TRBV12-3 or TRBV12-4 and J is TRBJ2-1; 10 nucleotides align to TRBD2. V trimming: 6 bases; J trimming: 5 bases; junction bases outside the gene matches: 7. The CDR3 is 15 amino acids. Here the CDR3 DNA reads TGTGCCAGCAGCCATACTAGCGGGGTAGACAATGAGCAGTTCTTC. It encodes CASSHTSGVDNEQFF.

This chain connects TRBV10-1 to TRBJ2-5; 11 bases match TRBD2. CDR1 is WNHNN, CDR2 SYGVQD, per germline (reference sequence). CDR3 length: 18 residues. V lost 6 bases, J lost 5 bases, and 17 bases stayed unmatched. CDR3 in DNA: TGCGCCAGCAGCGATCCGTCAGGACTAGCGGGTCCTATTGAGACCCAGTACTTC. Residues: CASSDPSGLAGPIETQYF.

Notes on this clonotype: At one boundary the junction diverges from the germline segment, which might be a read error. This rearrangement joins TRBV9 to TRBJ2-5; tentative D call: TRBD2 (6 bases). CDR3 length: 16 amino acids. Germline CDR1 SGDLS, CDR2 YYNGEE. CDR3 residues: CASTVADSGLSETQYF. The CDR3, as DNA: TGTGCCAGCACCGTAGCGGATAGCGGTCTCTCGGAGACCCAGTACTTC.

The table lists this clonotype with a few counts. The V and J genes are TRBV20-1 and TRBJ1-2; D gene unclear. In germline, CDR1 is DFQATT, CDR2 SNEGSKA (reference sequence). V lost 3 bases and J lost 7, with 9 bases in between. The length of the CDR3 is 11 residues. The CDR3 coding sequence is TGCAGTGCTAGCTCGGCGGTTGGCTACACCTTC. Amino acid sequence: CSASSAVGYTF.

A note on this clonotype: At one end the junction does not follow the germline gene, possibly because of a read error. The chain is built from TRBV9 and TRBJ2-5; maybe TRBD1 (6 bases). Germline CDR1 is SGDLS and CDR2 is YYNGEE. CDR3 length: 15 amino acids. This CDR3 is CVSSPRSGEEETQYF. Here the CDR3 DNA reads TGTGTCAGCAGCCCCCGTTCAGGGGAAGAAGAGACCCAGTACTTC.

This clonotype was seen more than once but under ten times. The chain carries TRBV27 and TRBJ2-1; TRBD2 might be the D (6 bases). CDR1 MNHEY and CDR2 SMNVEV come from the germline V gene (reference sequence). CDR3 length: 15 amino acids. Trimming removed 3 bases at V and 1 base at J, with 10 bases between. The CDR3, as DNA: TGTGCCAGCAGTTTCCCGGGACTGTCCTACAATGAGCAGTTCTTC. Translating it yields CASSFPGLSYNEQFF.

This clonotype was counted a few times. V usage is TRBV6-5 and J usage is TRBJ1-2; D not resolved. CDR3 length equals 14 residues. From germline, CDR1 is MNHEY and CDR2 SVGAGI. Trimming pared 0 bases from V and 2 bases from J, leaving 7 bases between. The CDR3 DNA follows: TGTGCCAGCAGTTACTCATCAGAGAACTATGGCTACACCTTC. Its translation is CASSYSSENYGYTF.

V usage is TRBV10-3 and J usage is TRBJ1-6; D perhaps matches TRBD1 (6 bases). CDR1 ENHRY and CDR2 SYGVKD come from the germline V gene. With 11 bases removed from V and 7 bases from J, the gap between germline ends came to 24 bases. There are 16 residues in the CDR3. The CDR3 reads CAPEDSLPPGNSPLHF. DNA for the CDR3: TGTGCCCCCGAGGACAGCCTCCCTCCTGGGAATTCACCCCTCCACTTT.

This clonotype was seen a few times. V gene TRBV20-1 combines with J gene TRBJ2-1, with D possibly being TRBD2 (5 bases). The V end was cut by 1 base, the J end by 4 bases, with 23 bases between. The CDR3 is made up of 18 amino acids. Germline CDR1 and CDR2: DFQATT and SNEGSKA (reference sequence). The CDR3 nucleotides are TGCAGTGCTAGAGCGGTGGAAGGGAGAGGGTCGGGATACAATGAGCAGTTCTTC. Protein product: CSARAVEGRGSGYNEQFF.

CDR3 residues: CASSSGLAGPGQETQYF. In DNA, the CDR3 is TGCGCCAGCAGCTCGGGACTAGCGGGACCTGGGCAAGAGACCCAGTACTTC. The V call is TRBV5-1, the J call TRBJ2-5; 13 nucleotides align to TRBD2. The CDR3 sequence is 17 residues long. With 3 bases clipped from V and 2 bases from J, the junction kept 7 bases outside the gene matches. Germline V lookup: CDR1 SGHRS, CDR2 YFSETQ.

This sequence joins TRBV7-2 and TRBJ2-1; the D gene is possibly TRBD2 (5 bases). Trimming pared 1 base from V and 5 bases from J, leaving 12 bases between. The germline V gene encodes CDR1 SGHTA and CDR2 FQGNSA. The CDR3 runs to 15 residues. The CDR3 DNA reads TGTGCCAGCAGCTTAGACGGGAAAGCACACAATGAGCAGTTCTTC. Translation gives CASSLDGKAHNEQFF.

The V and J genes are TRBV12-3 or TRBV12-4 and TRBJ2-7, with TRBD1 identical over 9 bases. V lost 2 bases and J lost 4; bases outside the gene matches: 9. This CDR3 contains 16 residues. The CDR3 spells CASSLTGGMRGYEQYF. DNA for the CDR3: TGTGCCAGCAGTTTAACAGGGGGCATGAGGGGGTACGAGCAGTACTTC.

This clonotype was observed a few times. The CDR3 DNA is TGTGCCATCAGCGAACCGACATATGAGCAGTTCTTC. Protein: CAISEPTYEQFF. The rearrangement joins TRBV10-3 to TRBJ2-1; D is uncertain. V shed 6 bases and J shed 8 bases, with 11 bases lying between them. The CDR3 length is 12 residues. CDR1 is ENHRY and CDR2 is SYGVKD in the germline V gene.

This clonotype was detected only a few times. The chain carries TRBV7-9 and TRBJ1-2; 7 bases are a match to TRBD1. The CDR3 totals 17 residues. Germline CDR1 and CDR2: SEHNR and FQNEAQ (reference sequence). V dropped 10 bases and J dropped 3; count of bases not matched to a gene: 20. CDR3 bases: TGTGCCACCCCCGAAATAGGAGGGGGCGAGGGAGACTATGGCTACACCTTC. It codes for CATPEIGGGEGDYGYTF.

The chain joins TRBV6-5 to TRBJ1-6, with 10 bases matching TRBD1. This CDR3 is 17 amino acids long. V dropped 6 bases and J dropped 4; count of bases not matched to a gene: 9. Germline CDR1 reads MNHEY; CDR2 reads SVGAGI. CDR3 coding DNA: TGTGCCAGCAGCCACTCGACAGGGGGCACGTATAATTCACCCCTCCACTTT. Amino acids: CASSHSTGGTYNSPLHF.

This clonotype was detected only a few times. The rearrangement joins TRBV6-2 or TRBV6-3 to TRBJ2-5; D not resolved. This CDR3 comprises 15 residues. Germline V gene sequence: CDR1 MNHEY, CDR2 SVGEGT. Deletions cut 8 bases from V and 3 bases from J, with 19 bases between. CDR3 sequence: CASGSQWGTKETQYF. The CDR3 nucleotides are TGTGCCAGCGGATCTCAATGGGGTACAAAAGAGACCCAGTACTTC.

The gene calls are TRBV19 and TRBJ2-1; TRBD1 or TRBD2 may be the D gene (5 bases each). The germline V gene encodes CDR1 LNHDA and CDR2 SQIVND (reference sequence). The CDR3 totals 14 residues. V was pared by 7 bases and J by 10 bases, with 20 bases between. The CDR3 here is CASNVRDRPGEQFF. CDR3 in DNA: TGTGCCAGTAATGTCCGGGACCGCCCTGGGGAGCAGTTCTTC.

The CDR3 nucleotides are TGTGCCAGCAGCCAGAGGGGGATCTTTAACATTCAGTACTTC. This codes for CASSQRGIFNIQYF. This chain joins TRBV3-1 and TRBJ2-4, with D possibly being TRBD1 (6 bases). This CDR3 is built from 14 residues. Germline lookup yields CDR1 LGHDT and CDR2 YNNKEL (reference sequence). Trimming pared 3 bases from V and 7 bases from J, leaving 13 bases between.